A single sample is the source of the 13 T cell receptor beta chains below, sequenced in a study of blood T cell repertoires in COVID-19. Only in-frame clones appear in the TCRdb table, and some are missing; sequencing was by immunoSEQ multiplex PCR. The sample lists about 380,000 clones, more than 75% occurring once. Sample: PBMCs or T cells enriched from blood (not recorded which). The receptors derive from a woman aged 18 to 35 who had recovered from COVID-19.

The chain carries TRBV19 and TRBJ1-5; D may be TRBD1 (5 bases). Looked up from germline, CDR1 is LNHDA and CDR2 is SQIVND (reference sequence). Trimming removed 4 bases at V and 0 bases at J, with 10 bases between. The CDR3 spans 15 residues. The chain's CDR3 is CASSTDSVSNQPQHF. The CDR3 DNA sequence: TGTGCCAGTAGTACCGACAGTGTTAGCAATCAGCCCCAGCATTTT.

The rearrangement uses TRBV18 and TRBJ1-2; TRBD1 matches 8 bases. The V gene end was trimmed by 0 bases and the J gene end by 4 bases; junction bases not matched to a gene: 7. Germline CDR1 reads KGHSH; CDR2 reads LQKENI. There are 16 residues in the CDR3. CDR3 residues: CASSPPAGGAFYGYTF. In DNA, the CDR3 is TGTGCCAGCTCACCACCGGCAGGGGGCGCATTCTATGGCTACACCTTC.

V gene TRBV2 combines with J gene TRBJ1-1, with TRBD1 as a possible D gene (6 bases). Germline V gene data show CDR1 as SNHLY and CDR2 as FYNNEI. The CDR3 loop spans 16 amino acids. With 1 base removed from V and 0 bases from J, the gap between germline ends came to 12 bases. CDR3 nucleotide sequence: TGTGCCAGCAGTGAAGTTCACAGGGAAATGAACACTGAAGCTTTCTTT. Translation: CASSEVHREMNTEAFF.

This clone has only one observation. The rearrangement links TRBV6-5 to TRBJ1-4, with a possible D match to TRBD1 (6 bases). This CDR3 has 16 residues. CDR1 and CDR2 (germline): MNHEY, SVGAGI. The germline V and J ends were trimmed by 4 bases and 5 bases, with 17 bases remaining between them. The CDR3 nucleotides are TGTGCCAGCAGTTTCGGAGTCCGGGACAAGAATGAAAAACTGTTTTTT. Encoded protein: CASSFGVRDKNEKLFF.

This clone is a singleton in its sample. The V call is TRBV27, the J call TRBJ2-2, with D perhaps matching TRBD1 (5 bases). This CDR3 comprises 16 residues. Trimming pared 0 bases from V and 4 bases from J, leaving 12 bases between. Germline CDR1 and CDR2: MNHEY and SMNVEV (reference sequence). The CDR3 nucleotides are TGTGCCAGCAGTTTATCGTTCCAGGGCGGCACCGGGGAGCTGTTTTTT. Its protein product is CASSLSFQGGTGELFF.

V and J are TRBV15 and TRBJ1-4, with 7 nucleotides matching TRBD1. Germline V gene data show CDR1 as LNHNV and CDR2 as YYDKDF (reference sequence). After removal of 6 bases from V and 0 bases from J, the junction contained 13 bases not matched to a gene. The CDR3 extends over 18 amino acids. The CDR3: CATSRRSGQYATNEKLFF. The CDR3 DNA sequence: TGTGCCACCAGTCGCCGATCGGGACAGTATGCAACTAATGAAAAACTGTTTTTT.

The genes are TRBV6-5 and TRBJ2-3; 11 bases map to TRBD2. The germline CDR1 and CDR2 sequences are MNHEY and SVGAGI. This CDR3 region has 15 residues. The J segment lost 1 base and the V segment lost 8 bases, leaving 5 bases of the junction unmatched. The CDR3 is CASYSGGAGTDTQYF. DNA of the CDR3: TGTGCCAGCTATAGCGGGGGGGCTGGCACAGATACGCAGTATTTT.

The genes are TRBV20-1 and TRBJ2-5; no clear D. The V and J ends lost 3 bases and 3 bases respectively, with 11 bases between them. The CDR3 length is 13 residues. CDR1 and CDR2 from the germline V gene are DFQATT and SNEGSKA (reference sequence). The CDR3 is CSASLRNEETQYF. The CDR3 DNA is TGCAGTGCTAGTCTCAGGAATGAAGAGACCCAGTACTTC.

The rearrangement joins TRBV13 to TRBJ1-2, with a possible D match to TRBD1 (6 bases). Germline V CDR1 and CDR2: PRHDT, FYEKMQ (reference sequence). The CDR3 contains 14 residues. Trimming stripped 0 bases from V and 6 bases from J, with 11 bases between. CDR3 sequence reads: CASSLGSGGHGYTF. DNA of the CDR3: TGTGCCAGCAGCTTAGGCTCGGGGGGCCATGGCTACACCTTC.

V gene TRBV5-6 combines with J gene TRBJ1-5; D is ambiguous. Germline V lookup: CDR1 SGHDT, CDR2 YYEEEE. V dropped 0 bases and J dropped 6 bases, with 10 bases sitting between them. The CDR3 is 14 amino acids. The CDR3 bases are TGTGCCAGCAGCTTGGGACCCGGGGTTCAGCCCCAGCATTTT. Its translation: CASSLGPGVQPQHF.

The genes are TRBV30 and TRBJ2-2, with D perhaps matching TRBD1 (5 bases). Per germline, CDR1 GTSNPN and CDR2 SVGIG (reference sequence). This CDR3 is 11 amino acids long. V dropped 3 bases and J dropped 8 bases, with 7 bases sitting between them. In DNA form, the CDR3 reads TGTGCCTGGAGCCCAGGGGGGGAGCTGTTTTTT. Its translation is CAWSPGGELFF.

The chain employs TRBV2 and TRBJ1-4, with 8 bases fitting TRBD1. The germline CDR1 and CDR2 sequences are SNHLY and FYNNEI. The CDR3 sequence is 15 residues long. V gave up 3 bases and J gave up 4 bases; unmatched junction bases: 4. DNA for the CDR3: TGTGCCAGCAGTGACACAGGGGGTTTTAATGAAAAACTGTTTTTT. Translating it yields CASSDTGGFNEKLFF.

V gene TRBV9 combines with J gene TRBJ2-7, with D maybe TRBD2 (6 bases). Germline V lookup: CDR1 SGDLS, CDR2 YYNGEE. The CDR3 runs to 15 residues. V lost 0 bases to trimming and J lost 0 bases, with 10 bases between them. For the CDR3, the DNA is TGTGCCAGCAGCGTAGGGGCTAGCGCCTCCTACGAGCAGTACTTC. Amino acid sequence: CASSVGASASYEQYF. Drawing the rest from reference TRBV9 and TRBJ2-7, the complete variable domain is DSGVTQTPKHLITATGQRVTLRCSPRSGDLSVYWYQQSLDQGLQFLIQYYNGEERAKGNILERFSAQQFPDLHSELNLSSLELGDSALYFCASSVGASASYEQYFGPGTRLTVT.